This T cell receptor (beta chain) was sequenced in a study of cytomegalovirus exposure and HLA in healthy donors. Study-wide results and limits: The majority of TCR sequences were rare, yet some public TCRs appeared in many donors.

Researchers ran the PCR with 60 Vbeta and 13 Jbeta primers. The assay was immunoSEQ multiplex PCR, and TCRdb's table has in-frame clones only and misses some. The sample lists 100,000 or so clones, about 82% seen once, with under 8.5% in the top ten. Trimming shortened V by 6 bases and J by 5 bases, and 17 bases separated the two germline ends. The germline gives CDR1 MDHEN, CDR2 SYDVKM. The CDR3 is made up of 15 amino acids. A remark on this clone: Antigen specificity is unknown.

This sequence was found in a man under 40 in good health and CMV-seronegative. The V and J genes are TRBV28 and TRBJ1-5; TRBD1 is a possible D gene (5 bases). Sequencing was done on a sample of PBMCs. CDR3 nucleotide sequence: TGTGCCAGCAGGTTACTGGTCCAGGGCCATCAGCCCCAGCATTTT. Amino acids: CASRLLVQGHQPQHF.